The clone carrying this T cell receptor (beta chain) was seen ten or more times. The antigen is unknown. The authors prepared the TCRbeta library with unique molecular identifiers. TCRdb reprocessed the PCR reads with MiXCR, giving one entry per CDR3 protein. The repertoire holds about 29,000 distinct CDR3 sequences, with roughly 6.3% as singletons. The germline CDR1 and CDR2 sequences are LGHNT and FRNRAP. Trimming cost V 7 bases and J 11 bases, with 17 bases left between them. The CDR3 sequence is 12 residues long. The sample belongs to a study of T-cell reconstitution after alpha-beta-depleted transplantation in children. Whole-study findings and limits: Reportedly, alpha-beta T cells present about two months post-transplant originated from several hundred expanded clones of graft origin. The main origin of T-cell counts and diversity one year after transplant was newly produced T cells.

This receptor was taken from a male patient aged 10 to 17 who had a stem cell transplant for acute myeloid leukemia, so the T cells may come from the graft donor. The source material was PBMCs, mostly from graft donor cells, sampled 180 days after TCRalphabeta/CD19-depleted stem cell transplant. This chain links TRBV12-5 with TRBJ1-2, with D possibly being TRBD1 (6 bases). The CDR3 bases are TGTGCTAGTGTGGGGGATAGGGGGATATACACCTTC. It translates to CASVGDRGIYTF. Looking up the rest from reference TRBV12-5 and TRBJ1-2 gives the full variable domain: DARVTQTPRHKVTEMGQEVTMRCQPILGHNTVFWYRQTMMQGLELLAYFRNRAPLDDSGMPKDRFSAEMPDATLATLKIQPSEPRDSAVYFCASVGDRGIYTFGSGTRLTVV.